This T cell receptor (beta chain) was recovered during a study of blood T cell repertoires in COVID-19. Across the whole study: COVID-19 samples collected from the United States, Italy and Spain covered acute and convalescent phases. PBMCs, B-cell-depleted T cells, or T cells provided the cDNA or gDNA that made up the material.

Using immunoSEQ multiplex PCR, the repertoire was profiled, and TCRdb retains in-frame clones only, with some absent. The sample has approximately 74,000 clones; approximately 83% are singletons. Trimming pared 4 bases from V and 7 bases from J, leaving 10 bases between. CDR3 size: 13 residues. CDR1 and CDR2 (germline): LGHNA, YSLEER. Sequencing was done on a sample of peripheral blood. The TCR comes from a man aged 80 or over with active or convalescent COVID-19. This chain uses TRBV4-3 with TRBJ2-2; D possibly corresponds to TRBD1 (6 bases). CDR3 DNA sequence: TGCGCCAGCAGCCGAGGACAGTACGGGGAGCTGTTTTTT. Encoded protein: CASSRGQYGELFF.